A selection of T cell receptor beta chains follows, all from one sample in a study of Graves' ophthalmopathy and Graves' hyperthyroidism. Via MiXCR, TCRdb re-called the multiplex PCR reads, giving one row per CDR3 protein. The table has about 1.1 million distinct CDR3 sequences, less than 45% seen once. Sequencing was carried out using peripheral blood or thyroid tissue (not recorded which). The receptors stem from an adult man with Graves' hyperthyroidism. Each CDR3 is given with its conserved first and last residue.

>TRBV3-1
CASSSRTGGSETQYF
>TRBV2
CASGPQLALETQYF
>TRBV10-3
CAISDLPRGTEAFF
>TRBV11-2
CASKRGRGTETQYF
>TRBV12-3/TRBV12-4
CASGPGREAFF
>TRBV2
CASPTRLIATNEKLFF
>TRBV12-3/TRBV12-4
CASSPDIGLLYEQYF
>TRBV20-1
CSASSTRGDRGRGTQYF
>TRBV7-9
CASSRSGTGYEAFF
>TRBV7-9
CASTPGGQGYTF
>TRBV27
CPSSLSSGNQPQHF
>TRBV5-1
CASRDTSGHQETQYF
>TRBV7-2
CASPCTEGTGELFF
>TRBV15
CATSRGGGTGANVLTF
>TRBV4-1
CASSQDRSAGEQYF
>TRBV10-3
CAISETSGDFEQYF
>TRBV7-2
CASSLEGATYEQYF
>TRBV7-9
CASSLGGLRQAGNTIYF
>TRBV20-1
CSAIEPGQGETQYF
>TRBV7-3
CASSPTPQPGDTQYF
>TRBV29-1
CSVGWETQYF
>TRBV2
CASTGIGEQYF
>TRBV9
CASSGLVRDPGELFF
>TRBV12-3/TRBV12-4
CASSRDRFQETQYF
>TRBV12-3/TRBV12-4
CASSHPAGGQETQYF
>TRBV7-9
CASSHTGTQETQYF
>TRBV20-1
CSARSRGEYGYTF
>TRBV10-3
CAISGLAGVRELFF
>TRBV28
CASSTLGDPASVF
>TRBV20-1
CSATVRDEETQYF
>TRBV10-3
CASSPTLLAGGGGQETQYF
>TRBV20-1
CSARDPSGFGLMEQYF
>TRBV7-2
CASSAGGILETQHF
>TRBV7-9
CASSPNIGTEIYEQYF
>TRBV12-3/TRBV12-4
CASSARTFGNTIYF
>TRBV20-1
CSVTGNYGYTF
>TRBV5-1
CASSLASGTSDAQYF
>TRBV7-9
CASSFGLRQGREQPQHF
>TRBV7-6
CASSSSQGRGHEQYF
>TRBV4-2
CASSQDPQYREYNSPLHF
>TRBV29-1
CSAGTPTNTEAFF
>TRBV7-9
CASSRGGLPDTQYF
>TRBV2
CASRVGQGAREQYF
>TRBV7-2
CASSNPGRPVGEKLFF
>TRBV4-1
CASSQDLGGYQPQHF
>TRBV7-2
CASSPRPGLHYEQYF
>TRBV7-9
CASSHRTLGGQETQYF
>TRBV7-6
CASSLVPGTQYF
>TRBV29-1
CSLMGQPQHF
>TRBV5-6
CASSPRDRVPSGANVLTF
>TRBV7-2
CASSQDRVTAYEQYF
>TRBV5-1
CASSPEAPGGGAEQYF